These T cell receptor beta chains were read from a single sample in a study of vaccination and CD4 T cells after COVID-19. For these receptors, no antigen is known. TCRdb fed the PCR reads into MiXCR, producing one record per CDR3 protein. The sample comprises about 6,600 distinct CDR3 sequences, approximately 50% of which are singletons, and around 56% rests with the top ten. Specimen: CD4+ T cells from blood, cultured in vitro. The source of these receptors is a human donor in good health. The CDR3 runs from the conserved cysteine through the conserved F or W. A D gene is named only where the DNA matches it firmly. A clone size is listed for some rows: how often the clone was seen (once, few, many), or a class if it is expanded.

j_call v_call d_call clone_size cdr3_aa cdr3_nt
TRBJ1-6 TRBV5-5 NA NA CASSFQESSPLHF TGTGCCAGCAGCTTCCAGGAAAGTTCACCCCTCCACTTT
TRBJ1-5 TRBV20-1 TRBD1 NA CSAEDRGGGHQPQHF TGCAGTGCAGAGGACAGGGGAGGCGGTCATCAGCCCCAGCATTTT
TRBJ2-3 TRBV6-1 TRBD2 NA CASSNGLAGRTDTQYF TGTGCCAGCAGTAACGGACTAGCGGGGAGGACAGATACGCAGTATTTT
TRBJ1-2 TRBV6-1 TRBD1 few CASSPGQANYGYTF TGTGCCAGCAGCCCCGGACAGGCTAACTATGGCTACACCTTC
TRBJ1-1 TRBV7-2 TRBD1 NA CASETSLTGSMNTEAFF TGTGCCAGCGAGACCTCTTTGACAGGGAGCATGAACACTGAAGCTTTCTTT
TRBJ1-2 TRBV29-1 TRBD1 NA CSVGGQGYGYTF TGCAGCGTCGGGGGACAGGGGTATGGCTACACCTTC
TRBJ2-5 TRBV28 TRBD1 NA CASSSTPGQAPRWETQYF TGTGCCAGCAGCTCCACCCCGGGACAGGCGCCCCGTTGGGAGACCCAGTACTTC
TRBJ2-2 TRBV7-9 TRBD2 few CASSLAGTSGGANTGELFF TGTGCCAGCAGCTTAGCTGGGACTAGCGGGGGGGCGAACACCGGGGAGCTGTTTTTT
TRBJ2-5 TRBV7-2 NA few CASTQETQYF TGTGCCAGCACTCAAGAGACCCAGTACTTC
TRBJ1-1 TRBV18 NA few CASSLGPLTGDEAFF TGTGCCAGCTCACTCGGACCTCTGACAGGAGATGAAGCTTTCTTT
TRBJ2-5 TRBV24-1 NA NA CATSVRGSWGQETQYF TGTGCCACCAGTGTAAGGGGCTCTTGGGGGCAAGAGACCCAGTACTTC
TRBJ2-7 TRBV5-6 NA NA CASSGGSEGGFSYEQYF TGTGCCAGCAGCGGGGGGTCGGAGGGCGGGTTCTCCTACGAGCAGTACTTC
TRBJ2-5 TRBV20-1 NA NA CSARDARGQQETQYF TGCAGTGCTAGAGATGCTAGGGGCCAACAAGAGACCCAGTACTTC
TRBJ1-2 TRBV28 NA few CASSLGGRMGYTF TGTGCCAGCAGTTTAGGCGGGAGGATGGGCTACACCTTC
TRBJ1-1 TRBV7-9 NA NA CASSFDGQPNTEAFF TGTGCCAGCAGCTTCGACGGACAGCCGAACACTGAAGCTTTCTTT
TRBJ1-6 TRBV28 TRBD1 NA CASRRGTGDSPLHF TGTGCCAGCAGGCGGGGGACAGGGGATTCACCCCTCCACTTT
TRBJ2-2 TRBV2 TRBD2 NA CASRAQGLAISTGELFF TGTGCCAGCAGGGCCCAGGGACTAGCAATCAGTACCGGGGAGCTGTTTTTT
TRBJ2-6 TRBV12-3/TRBV12-4 TRBD1 NA CASSLAQGATGANVLTF TGTGCCAGCAGTTTAGCACAGGGGGCGACTGGGGCCAACGTCCTGACTTTC
TRBJ1-2 TRBV5-1 NA few CASSAGTYGYTF TGCGCCAGCAGCGCCGGAACCTATGGCTACACCTTC
TRBJ1-2 TRBV10-3 NA NA CAIAARENYGYTF TGTGCCATCGCGGCCCGGGAGAACTATGGCTACACCTTC
TRBJ2-5 TRBV9 NA NA CASSSGSQETQYF TGTGCCAGCAGTAGCGGATCCCAAGAGACCCAGTACTTC
TRBJ2-5 TRBV20-1 NA NA CSARESWREGETQYF TGCAGTGCTAGAGAAAGCTGGCGGGAAGGAGAGACCCAGTACTTC
TRBJ1-1 TRBV18 TRBD1 NA CASSPSWTGEAFF TGTGCCAGCTCACCAAGCTGGACAGGTGAAGCTTTCTTT
TRBJ2-3 TRBV9 TRBD2 once CASSERTSGAPDTQYF TGTGCCAGCAGCGAACGGACTAGCGGGGCCCCAGATACGCAGTATTTT
TRBJ1-1 TRBV28 NA NA CASRTTEAFF TGTGCCAGTCGTACCACTGAAGCTTTCTTT
TRBJ1-4 TRBV20-1 TRBD1 few CSAQDRGREKLFF TGCAGTGCCCAGGACAGGGGCAGAGAAAAACTGTTTTTT
TRBJ2-7 TRBV6-5 TRBD1 NA CASSYSERTGPSYEQYF TGTGCCAGCAGTTACTCGGAGAGGACAGGGCCCTCCTACGAGCAGTACTTC
TRBJ1-6 TRBV20-1 NA few CSASTLGLEYSPLHF TGCAGTGCTAGTACTTTAGGCCTTGAGTATTCACCCCTCCACTTT
TRBJ2-1 TRBV5-4 TRBD2 NA CASSLGLGLAGDNEQFF TGTGCCAGCAGCTTGGGCCTCGGACTAGCGGGAGACAATGAGCAGTTCTTC
TRBJ2-5 TRBV11-2 NA NA CASSLRGAGETQYF TGTGCCAGCAGCTTACGGGGGGCAGGAGAGACCCAGTACTTC
TRBJ1-6 TRBV20-1 NA few CSARAESSYNSPLHF TGCAGTGCTAGAGCGGAGAGCTCCTATAATTCACCCCTCCACTTT
TRBJ2-1 TRBV2 NA NA CASRRTGEQFF TGTGCCAGCAGGCGGACGGGCGAGCAGTTCTTC
TRBJ2-3 TRBV2 NA NA CASAVSGFRYF TGTGCCAGCGCGGTGTCTGGTTTTCGGTATTTT
TRBJ2-6 TRBV7-2 NA NA CASSPSAGAGANVLTF TGTGCCAGCAGCCCTAGCGCAGGGGCTGGGGCCAACGTCCTGACTTTC
TRBJ2-5 TRBV6-1 TRBD2 few CASDVTGLAEETQYF TGTGCCAGCGACGTTACGGGACTAGCGGAGGAGACCCAGTACTTC
TRBJ2-5 TRBV7-8 NA NA CASSYRTGRTQYF TGTGCCAGCAGCTACAGGACGGGGCGGACCCAGTACTTC
TRBJ2-4 TRBV20-1 TRBD2 few CSAADSGVKNIQYF TGCAGTGCTGCCGATAGCGGGGTAAAAAACATTCAGTACTTC
TRBJ1-2 TRBV10-2 TRBD1 NA CASSESGQGAYGYTF TGCGCCAGCAGTGAGTCCGGACAGGGGGCATATGGCTACACCTTC
TRBJ2-5 TRBV4-2 NA NA CASSQDLRGHETQYF TGTGCCAGCAGCCAAGATTTGAGGGGACACGAGACCCAGTACTTC
TRBJ1-6 TRBV7-2 TRBD1 NA CASSLGTGFGDSPLHF TGTGCCAGCAGCTTAGGGACAGGGTTTGGGGATTCACCCCTCCACTTT
TRBJ1-3 TRBV28 NA once CASSPSLSGNTIYF TGTGCCAGCAGTCCCTCCCTCTCTGGAAACACCATATATTTT
TRBJ2-7 TRBV7-8 NA NA CASRRVPSSYEQYF TGTGCCAGCAGAAGGGTCCCTAGCTCCTACGAGCAGTACTTC
TRBJ2-7 TRBV6-1 NA NA CASSEVWTTYEQYF TGTGCCAGCAGTGAAGTCTGGACCACATACGAGCAGTACTTC
TRBJ1-2 TRBV19 NA few CASQKDRAGSHGYTF TGTGCCAGCCAGAAAGACCGAGCCGGGTCTCATGGCTACACCTTC
TRBJ1-5 TRBV5-1 TRBD1 NA CASSSGQGADQPQHF TGCGCCAGCAGCTCTGGACAGGGGGCAGATCAGCCCCAGCATTTT